This T cell receptor (beta chain) was sequenced during a study of blood T cells in healthy people across ages. Study overall: Per two T cells, template switching captured roughly one barcoded beta molecule.

Study-level points and caveats: Correlation between TCR beta diversity and naive T cell percentage was strong.

Those donating, healthy Caucasian individuals from Russia, were aged roughly 6 to 100. Next came a second PCR, run for about 7 to 12 cycles, which used a sample-barcoded 5' primer along with a J-beta primer mix. TCRdb reprocessed the 5' RACE reads via MiXCR and lists one record per CDR3 protein. The data show about 1.4 million distinct CDR3 sequences, around 59% seen once. The CDR3 has 14 residues. V was trimmed by 0 bases and J by 2 bases, leaving 11 bases between them. Germline values: CDR1 DFQATT, CDR2 SNEGSKA (reference sequence). A remark on this clonotype: The antigen is not known.

The TCR originated in a man between 18 and 35 years old in good health. V is TRBV20-1 and J is TRBJ2-7; TRBD2 might be the D (6 bases). The material sequenced was blood. CDR3 loop: CSARDVGLPYEQYF. CDR3 in DNA: TGCAGTGCTAGAGATGTGGGACTCCCCTACGAGCAGTACTTC.